The 6 T cell receptor beta chains below all came from one sample that was sequenced in a study of T-cell reconstitution after alpha-beta-depleted transplantation in children. Unique molecular identifiers were incorporated during preparation of the TCRbeta library. TCRdb used MiXCR to reprocess the PCR reads, holding one entry per CDR3 protein. The data hold about 610,000 distinct CDR3 sequences, with more than 9% observed a single time. The source was PBMCs from the stem cell graft donor, collected from the stem cell graft. The receptors were gathered from a human donor who donated a stem cell graft to a child with acute myeloid leukemia.

In this sample, this clonotype turned up many times. The rearrangement uses TRBV12-3 or TRBV12-4 and TRBJ1-1; 7 nucleotides match TRBD1. The CDR3 is 15 residues long. After removal of 6 bases from V and 4 bases from J, the junction contained 11 bases not matched to a gene. Here the CDR3 DNA reads TGTGCCAGCAGCCCGGGGGCACAGGGGACCACTGAAGCTTTCTTT. Translating gives CASSPGAQGTTEAFF.

This clonotype showed up just a few times. The chain links TRBV7-6 to TRBJ2-6; tentatively, D is TRBD1 (5 bases). The germline V gene encodes CDR1 SGHVS and CDR2 FNYEAQ. The CDR3 contains 16 residues. The germline V and J ends were trimmed by 5 bases and 1 base, with 12 bases remaining between them. The CDR3 is CASSQGRQSGANVLTF. DNA for the CDR3: TGTGCCAGCAGCCAAGGAAGACAGTCTGGGGCCAACGTCCTGACTTTC. Drawing the rest from reference TRBV7-6 and TRBJ2-6, the complete variable domain is GAGVSQSPRYKVTKRGQDVALRCDPISGHVSLYWYRQALGQGPEFLTYFNYEAQQDKSGLPNDRFSAERPEGSISTLTIQRTEQRDSAMYRCASSQGRQSGANVLTFGAGSRLTVL.

The chain is built from TRBV6-5 and TRBJ2-1, with 7 bases that match TRBD2. This CDR3 has 15 amino acids. Germline CDR1 MNHEY, CDR2 SVGAGI. J was trimmed by 6 bases and V by 2 bases; bases with no gene match: 7. The CDR3 protein is CASSYGGGRGNEQFF. The CDR3 region has the DNA TGTGCCAGCAGTTACGGTGGGGGGAGGGGCAATGAGCAGTTCTTC.

This clonotype has at least ten counts. The gene calls are TRBV20-1 and TRBJ1-5; D not certain. V lost 6 bases to trimming and J lost 7 bases, with 16 bases between them. The CDR3 totals 13 residues. Per the germline V gene, CDR1 is DFQATT and CDR2 is SNEGSKA (reference sequence). CDR3 sequence: CSALGGDLQPQHF. DNA for the CDR3: TGCAGTGCCCTTGGCGGGGATCTCCAGCCCCAGCATTTT.

This clonotype appeared many times. V and J are TRBV7-9 and TRBJ2-3; 9 nucleotides line up with TRBD2. Germline V gene lookup returns CDR1 SEHNR and CDR2 FQNEAQ (reference sequence). Trimming cost V 5 bases and J 3 bases; bases outside gene matches: 3. The CDR3 has 14 amino acids. The CDR3 sequence: CASSKSGGTDTQYF. CDR3 in DNA: TGTGCCAGCAGCAAAAGCGGGGGGACAGATACGCAGTATTTT.

The chain couples TRBV7-9 to TRBJ2-7, with 9 bases aligning to TRBD1. V trimming: 4 bases; J trimming: 2 bases; junction bases outside the gene matches: 6. The CDR3 runs to 15 residues. The germline V gene has CDR1 SEHNR and CDR2 FQNEAQ (reference sequence). CDR3 region: CASSSRDRETYEQYF. As DNA, the CDR3 is TGTGCCAGCAGCTCCCGGGACAGGGAAACCTACGAGCAGTACTTC. The complete variable domain, with remaining parts taken from reference TRBV7-9 and TRBJ2-7, reads DTGVSQNPRHKITKRGQNVTFRCDPISEHNRLYWYRQTLGQGPEFLTYFQNEAQLEKSRLLSDRFSAERPKGSFSTLEIQRTEQGDSAMYLCASSSRDRETYEQYFGPGTRLTVT.